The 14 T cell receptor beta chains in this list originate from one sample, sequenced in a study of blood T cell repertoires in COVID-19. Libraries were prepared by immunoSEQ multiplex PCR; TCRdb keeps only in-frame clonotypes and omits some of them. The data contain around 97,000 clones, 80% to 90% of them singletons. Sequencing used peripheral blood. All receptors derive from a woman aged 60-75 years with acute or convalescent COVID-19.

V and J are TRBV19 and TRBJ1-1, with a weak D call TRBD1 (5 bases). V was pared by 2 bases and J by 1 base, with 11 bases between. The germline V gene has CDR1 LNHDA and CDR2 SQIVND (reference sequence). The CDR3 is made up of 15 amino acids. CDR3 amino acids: CASSINGAPNTEAFF. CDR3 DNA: TGTGCCAGTAGTATAAATGGGGCACCGAACACTGAAGCTTTCTTT.

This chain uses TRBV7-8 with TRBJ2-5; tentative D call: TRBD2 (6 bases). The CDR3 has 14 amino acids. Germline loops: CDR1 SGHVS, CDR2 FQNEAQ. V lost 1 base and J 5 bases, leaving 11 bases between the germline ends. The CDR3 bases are TGTGCCAGCAGCTTAGTAGGTGGGAGGGAGACCCAGTACTTC. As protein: CASSLVGGRETQYF. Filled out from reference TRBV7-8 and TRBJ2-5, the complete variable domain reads GAGVSQSPRYKVAKRGQDVALRCDPISGHVSLFWYQQALGQGPEFLTYFQNEAQLDKSGLPSDRFFAERPEGSVSTLKIQRTQQEDSAVYLCASSLVGGRETQYFGPGTRLLVL.

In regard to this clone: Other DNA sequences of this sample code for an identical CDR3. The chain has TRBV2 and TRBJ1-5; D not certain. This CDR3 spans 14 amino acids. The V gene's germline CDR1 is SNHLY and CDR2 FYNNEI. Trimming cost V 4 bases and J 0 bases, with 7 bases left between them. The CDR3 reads CASSAEASNQPQHF. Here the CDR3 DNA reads TGTGCCAGCAGTGCTGAAGCTAGCAATCAGCCCCAGCATTTT. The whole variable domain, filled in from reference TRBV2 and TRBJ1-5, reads EPEVTQTPSHQVTQMGQEVILRCVPISNHLYFYWYRQILGQKVEFLVSFYNNEISEKSEIFDDQFSVERPDGSNFTLKIRSTKLEDSAMYFCASSAEASNQPQHFGDGTRLSIL.

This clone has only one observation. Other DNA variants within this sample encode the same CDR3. The CDR3 loop is CASSQGPVNTEAFF. CDR3 bases: TGCGCCAGCAGCCAAGGTCCCGTGAACACTGAAGCTTTCTTT. The chain links TRBV4-1 to TRBJ1-1; D is unresolved. Germline V gives CDR1 MGHRA, CDR2 YSYEKL. The CDR3 extends over 14 amino acids. The V end lost 1 base, the J end lost 0 bases, and 6 bases lay between the germline ends.

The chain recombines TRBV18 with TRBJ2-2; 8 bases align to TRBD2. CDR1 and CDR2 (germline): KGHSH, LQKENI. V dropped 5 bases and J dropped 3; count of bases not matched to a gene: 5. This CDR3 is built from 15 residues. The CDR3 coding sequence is TGTGCCAGCTCATACTCAGCGGGGGACACCGGGGAGCTGTTTTTT. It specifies CASSYSAGDTGELFF. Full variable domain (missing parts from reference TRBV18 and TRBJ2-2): NAGVMQNPRHLVRRRGQEARLRCSPMKGHSHVYWYRQLPEEGLKFMVYLQKENIIDESGMPKERFSAEFPKEGPSILRIQQVVRGDSAAYFCASSYSAGDTGELFFGEGSRLTVL.

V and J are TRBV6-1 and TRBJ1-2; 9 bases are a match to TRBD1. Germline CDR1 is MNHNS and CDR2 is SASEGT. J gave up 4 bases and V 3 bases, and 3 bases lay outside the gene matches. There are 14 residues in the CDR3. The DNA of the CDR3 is TGTGCCAGCAGTGATGGGACAGGGCTCTATGGCTACACCTTC. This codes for CASSDGTGLYGYTF.

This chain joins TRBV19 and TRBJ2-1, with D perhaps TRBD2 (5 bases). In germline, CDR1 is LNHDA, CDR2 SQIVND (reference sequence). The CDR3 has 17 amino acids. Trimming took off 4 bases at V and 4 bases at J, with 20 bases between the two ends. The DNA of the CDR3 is TGTGCCAGTAGTACAATGCTCCGGGGAGTAGGGTACAATGAGCAGTTCTTC. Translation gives CASSTMLRGVGYNEQFF. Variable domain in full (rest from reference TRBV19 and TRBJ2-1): DGGITQSPKYLFRKEGQNVTLSCEQNLNHDAMYWYRQDPGQGLRLIYYSQIVNDFQKGDIAEGYSVSREKKESFPLTVTSAQKNPTAFYLCASSTMLRGVGYNEQFFGPGTRLTVL.

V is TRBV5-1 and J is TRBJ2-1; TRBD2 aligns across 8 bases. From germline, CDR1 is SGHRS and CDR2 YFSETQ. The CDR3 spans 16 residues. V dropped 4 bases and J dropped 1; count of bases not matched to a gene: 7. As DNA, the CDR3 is TGCGCCAGCAGCAGTGGGGGCGGGAGGTCCTACAATGAGCAGTTCTTC. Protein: CASSSGGGRSYNEQFF.

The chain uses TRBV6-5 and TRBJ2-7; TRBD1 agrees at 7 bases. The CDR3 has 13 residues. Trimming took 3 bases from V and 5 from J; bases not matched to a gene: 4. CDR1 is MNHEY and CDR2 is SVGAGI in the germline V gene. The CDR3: CASSYTGDNEQYF. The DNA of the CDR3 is TGTGCCAGCAGTTATACAGGGGACAACGAGCAGTACTTC.

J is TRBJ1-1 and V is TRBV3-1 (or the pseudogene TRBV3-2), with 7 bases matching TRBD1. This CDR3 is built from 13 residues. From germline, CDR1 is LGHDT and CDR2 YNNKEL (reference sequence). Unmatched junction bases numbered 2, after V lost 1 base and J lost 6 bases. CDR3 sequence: CASSQVGGSEAFF. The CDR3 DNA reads TGTGCCAGCAGCCAAGTAGGGGGCTCTGAAGCTTTCTTT.

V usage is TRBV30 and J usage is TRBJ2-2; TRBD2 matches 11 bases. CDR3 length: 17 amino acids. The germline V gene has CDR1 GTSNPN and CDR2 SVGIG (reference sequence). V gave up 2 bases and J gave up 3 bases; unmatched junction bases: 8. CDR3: CAWSRLTSGSDTGELFF. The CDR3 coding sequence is TGTGCCTGGAGTCGACTAACTAGCGGGAGCGACACCGGGGAGCTGTTTTTT.

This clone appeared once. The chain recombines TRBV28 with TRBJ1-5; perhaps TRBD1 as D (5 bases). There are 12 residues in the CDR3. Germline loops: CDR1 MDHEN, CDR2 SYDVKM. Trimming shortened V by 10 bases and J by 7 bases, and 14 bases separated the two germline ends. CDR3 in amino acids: CAITGGGQPQHF. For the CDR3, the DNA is TGTGCCATAACTGGGGGGGGGCAGCCCCAGCATTTT.

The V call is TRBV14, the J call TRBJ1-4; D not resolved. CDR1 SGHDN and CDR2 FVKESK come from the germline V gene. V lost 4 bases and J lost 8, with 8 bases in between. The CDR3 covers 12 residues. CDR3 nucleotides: TGTGCCAGCAGCCTCCGAGGGGAAAAACTGTTTTTT. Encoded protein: CASSLRGEKLFF.

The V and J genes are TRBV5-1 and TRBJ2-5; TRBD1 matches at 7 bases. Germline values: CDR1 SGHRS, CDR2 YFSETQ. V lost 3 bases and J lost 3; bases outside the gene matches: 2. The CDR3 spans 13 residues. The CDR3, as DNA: TGCGCCAGCAGCTCTACAGGGGAAGAGACCCAGTACTTC. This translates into CASSSTGEETQYF.